This TCR beta chain was sequenced during a study of blood T cell repertoires in COVID-19 (dated by TCRdb to 2020 to 2021). The study in broad terms: Samples covering the acute and convalescent phases of COVID-19 were provided by collaborators in the United States, Italy and Spain. The prospective study material was composed of cDNA or gDNA derived from T cells, B-cell-depleted T cells, or PBMCs. Subjects who had been exposed to COVID-19, were actively infected with it, or had recovered from it provided the deeply sampled blood TCRbeta repertoires that made up the dataset. The repertoires were made available in a free public database intended to serve as a resource for research on the immune response to SARS-CoV-2. The samples were drawn from the first 160 participants of the ongoing ImmuneRACE study and from roughly 1,300 subjects provided by 6 global collaborators. The sample metadata nearly always contained a de-identified subject ID, COVID-19 status, age in years and sex. Where HLA class I and class II types were available, the types were taken from metadata supplied by the sample provider, not from assay-based typing.

The immunoSEQ Assay, a bias-controlled multiplex PCR, was used to amplify TCRbeta CDR3 regions from genomic DNA. Concerning the study's data processing: Within the assay, amplification of reference gene primers was used to estimate how many nucleated cells each sample contained. To quantify the absolute abundance of each unique TCRbeta CDR3 rearrangement, sequence reads were collapsed and filtered. Productive Simpson clonality was computed per sample as the square root of Simpson's diversity index over productive rearrangements. Sourced from immuneACCESS, this table was stored by TCRdb with only in-frame sequences that have V and J called. A share of the clones is absent; for the studies checked, an unresolved V gene accounts for under half, and the remainder has no known explanation. The V and J calls and the clone size are those of that table, but D and trimming were determined from the DNA. The sample table shows around 50,000 clones, and around nine tenths are seen once. The ten most abundant clones make up under 7.5% of the sample.

What the authors observed across the whole study: The quantity of clinical and demographic metadata differed by source and by participant and was supplied without curation.

One collaborating source in Seattle enrolled patients while the patients were actively infected and followed the patients over time throughout the course of disease. Each collaborating institution followed its own protocols to collect whole blood in K2EDTA tubes. For TCRbeta analysis, collaborators shipped samples in one of three forms: frozen whole blood, isolated PBMCs, or DNA extracted from either of those sample types. Worth noting for this clone: Which antigen it targets is not known. Qualities for individual bases were not recorded, and no much larger clone is one base off.

The germline V and J ends show losses of 5 bases and 1 base respectively, and no gene match explains 6 bases of the junction. The germline V gene sets CDR1 to KGHDR and CDR2 to SFDVKD. The CDR3 numbers 15 residues from cysteine through phenylalanine. Of the read, only the CDR3 DNA is kept; its 45 bases are in frame from base 1. The rearrangement joined TRBV24-1 to TRBJ2-5, and TRBD2 aligns with 7 junction nucleotides. The clonotype originates from a woman aged 55-69 years with COVID-19, enrolled during active disease. Sample: peripheral blood. The DNA is TGTGCCACCAGTGGTCCAGCGGGAAGCCAAGAGACCCAGTACTTC. It is translated as CATSGPAGSQETQYF.